This note documents a single TCR beta chain sequence. The data originate from a study of blood T cell repertoires in COVID-19. On the study more broadly: The analysed material was cDNA or gDNA that came from T cells, B-cell-depleted T cells, or PBMCs.

Produced via immunoSEQ multiplex PCR; TCRdb's table is partial and in-frame only. The sample includes 50,000 to 55,000 clones, nearly 90% seen only once; the top ten take around 5%. Germline V gives CDR1 SGHKS, CDR2 YYEKEE (reference sequence). This CDR3 has 12 amino acids. J was trimmed by 7 bases and V by 4 bases; bases with no gene match: 3. This TCR was recovered from a man aged 60 to 69 with active COVID-19. The rearrangement links TRBV5-5 to TRBJ2-7; 9 nucleotides agree with TRBD1. Sequencing was carried out using peripheral blood. The CDR3 reads CASSRDREEQYF. DNA of the CDR3: TGTGCCAGCAGCAGGGACAGGGAAGAGCAGTACTTC.